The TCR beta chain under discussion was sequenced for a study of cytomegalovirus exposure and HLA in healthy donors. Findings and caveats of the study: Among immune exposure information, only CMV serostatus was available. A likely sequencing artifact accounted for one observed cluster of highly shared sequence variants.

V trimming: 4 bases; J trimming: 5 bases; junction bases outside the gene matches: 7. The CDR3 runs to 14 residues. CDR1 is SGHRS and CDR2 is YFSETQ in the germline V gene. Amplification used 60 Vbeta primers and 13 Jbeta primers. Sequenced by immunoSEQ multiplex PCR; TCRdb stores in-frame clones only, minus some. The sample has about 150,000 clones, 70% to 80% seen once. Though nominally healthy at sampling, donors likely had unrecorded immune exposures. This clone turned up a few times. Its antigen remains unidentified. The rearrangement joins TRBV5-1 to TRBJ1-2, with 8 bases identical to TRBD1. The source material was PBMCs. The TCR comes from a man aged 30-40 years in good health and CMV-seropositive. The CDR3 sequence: CASSPTGVEYGYTF. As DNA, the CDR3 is TGCGCCAGCAGCCCGACAGGGGTTGAATATGGCTACACCTTC.